This passage covers 12 T cell receptor beta chains from one sample sequenced in a study of cytotoxic CD8 clonotypes in ibrutinib-treated CLL. The data were produced by immunoSEQ multiplex PCR, yet TCRdb's version contains in-frame clones alone and is incomplete. The sample carries about 15,000 clones, less than 70% recorded once. The input for sequencing was PBMCs, taken before ibrutinib treatment. These TCRs come from a human donor with chronic lymphocytic leukemia.

The chain joins TRBV30 to TRBJ2-1, with D unresolved. The CDR3 spans 12 residues. Trimming took off 3 bases at V and 6 bases at J, with 9 bases between the two ends. Germline V gene data show CDR1 as GTSNPN and CDR2 as SVGIG (reference sequence). The CDR3 reads CAWSAIGNEQFF. The CDR3 nucleotides read TGTGCCTGGAGCGCAATTGGCAATGAGCAGTTCTTC.

V usage is TRBV5-1 and J usage is TRBJ2-1; maybe TRBD2 (5 bases). The CDR3 runs 16 residues. V was cut by 4 bases and J by 1 base, with 15 bases left in between. Germline CDR1 reads SGHRS; CDR2 reads YFSETQ. In nucleotides, the CDR3 is TGCGCCAGCAGCCCGCTAGCAGAACCTTCCTACAATGAGCAGTTCTTC. Translated: CASSPLAEPSYNEQFF.

This clone was observed a handful of times. V and J are TRBV4-1 and TRBJ2-1; D may be TRBD1 (6 bases). The germline V gene has CDR1 MGHRA and CDR2 YSYEKL. With 1 base removed from V and 7 bases from J, the gap between germline ends came to 11 bases. CDR3 length: 14 amino acids. CDR3 residues: CASSQGGQGNEQFF. Written as DNA, the CDR3 is TGCGCCAGCAGCCAAGGCGGCCAGGGGAATGAGCAGTTCTTC.

The chain is built from TRBV15 and TRBJ1-2, with TRBD1 matching over 7 bases. Germline V lookup: CDR1 LNHNV, CDR2 YYDKDF (reference sequence). V trimming: 3 bases; J trimming: 2 bases; junction bases outside the gene matches: 12. This CDR3 comprises 17 residues. CDR3 DNA: TGTGCCACCAGCAGGGCCCTTACAGGGGTAAGAAACTATGGCTACACCTTC. It yields the protein CATSRALTGVRNYGYTF.

The chain recombines TRBV21-1 with TRBJ2-7; the D call TRBD1 from the table was never checked on the DNA. TRBV21-1 is termed a pseudogene. The CDR3 contains 15 residues. The CDR3 reads CASTESLKRGGEQYV. In DNA form, the CDR3 reads TGTGCCAGCACCGAATCCTTAAAAAGGGGCGGCGAGCAGTACGTC.

The CDR3 is CATSTGLVETQYF. CDR3 nucleotide sequence: TGTGCCACCAGCACGGGACTAGTAGAGACCCAGTACTTC. The chain combines TRBV15 with TRBJ2-5; 8 bases fit TRBD2. The V gene end was trimmed by 4 bases and the J gene end by 4 bases; junction bases not matched to a gene: 2. Germline values: CDR1 LNHNV, CDR2 YYDKDF (reference sequence). This CDR3 comprises 13 residues.

The chain is built from TRBV5-1 and TRBJ2-6; possibly TRBD1 or TRBD2 for D (5 bases each). Germline lookup yields CDR1 SGHRS and CDR2 YFSETQ. This CDR3 has 17 residues. Trimming shortened V by 4 bases and J by 0 bases, and 14 bases separated the two germline ends. CDR3: CASSRGGGSSGANVLTF. The CDR3 DNA follows: TGCGCCAGCAGCCGGGGCGGCGGTAGCTCTGGGGCCAACGTCCTGACTTTC.

J is TRBJ2-1 and V is TRBV12-5, with 9 bases aligning to TRBD2. This CDR3 region has 16 residues. J gave up 6 bases and V 1 base, and 7 bases lay outside the gene matches. Germline-derived CDR1 and CDR2 are LGHNT and FRNRAP. Written as DNA, the CDR3 is TGTGCTAGTGGTTTGGCGATAGCGGGGGATGCCAATGAGCAGTTCTTC. Translating it yields CASGLAIAGDANEQFF.

The chain combines TRBV27 with TRBJ2-7; D may be TRBD2 (5 bases). Per germline, CDR1 MNHEY and CDR2 SMNVEV (reference sequence). Trimming removed 6 bases at V and 2 bases at J, with 14 bases between. This CDR3 spans 14 amino acids. The CDR3 is CASSLGVPTYEQYF. CDR3 DNA sequence: TGTGCCAGCAGCCTCGGGGTCCCCACCTACGAGCAGTACTTC.

This clone has only a few counts. The CDR3 DNA sequence: TGTGCCAGCAGAGCGACAGGGAGGCACGAGCAGTACTTC. It translates to CASRATGRHEQYF. The chain uses TRBV28 and TRBJ2-7, with D perhaps TRBD1 (7 bases). The CDR3 covers 13 residues. V lost 6 bases, J lost 5 bases, and 14 bases lay in between. Germline CDR1 reads MDHEN; CDR2 reads SYDVKM.

This sequence joins TRBV6-1 and TRBJ1-3; D not certain. The CDR3 is made up of 15 amino acids. Germline loops: CDR1 MNHNS, CDR2 SASEGT. Trimming removed 4 bases at V and 0 bases at J, with 10 bases between. The CDR3 region has the DNA TGTGCCAGCAGTGGGTCTGGCCGCTCTGGAAACACCATATATTTT. Its protein product is CASSGSGRSGNTIYF.

The chain joins TRBV7-9 to TRBJ1-3; D is undetermined. The germline V gene encodes CDR1 SEHNR and CDR2 FQNEAQ (reference sequence). The CDR3 sequence is 14 residues long. V shed 8 bases and J shed 0 bases, with 11 bases lying between them. CDR3 protein: CASFPGNSGNTIYF. In DNA form, the CDR3 reads TGTGCCAGCTTTCCGGGGAACTCTGGAAACACCATATATTTT.